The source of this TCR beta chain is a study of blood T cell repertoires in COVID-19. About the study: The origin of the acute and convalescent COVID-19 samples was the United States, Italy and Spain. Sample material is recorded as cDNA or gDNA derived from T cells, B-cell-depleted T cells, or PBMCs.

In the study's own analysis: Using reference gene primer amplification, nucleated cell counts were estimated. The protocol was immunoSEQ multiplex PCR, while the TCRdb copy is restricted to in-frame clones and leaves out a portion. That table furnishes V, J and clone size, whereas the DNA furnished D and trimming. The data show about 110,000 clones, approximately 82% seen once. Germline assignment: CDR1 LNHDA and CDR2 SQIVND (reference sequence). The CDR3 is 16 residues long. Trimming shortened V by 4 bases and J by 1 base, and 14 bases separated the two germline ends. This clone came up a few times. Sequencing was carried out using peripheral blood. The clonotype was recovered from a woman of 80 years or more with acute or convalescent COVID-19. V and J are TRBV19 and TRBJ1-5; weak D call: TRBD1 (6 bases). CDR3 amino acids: CASSTTWGPSNQPQHF. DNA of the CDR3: TGTGCCAGTAGTACCACCTGGGGGCCGAGCAATCAGCCCCAGCATTTT. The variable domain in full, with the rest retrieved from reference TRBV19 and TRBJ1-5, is DGGITQSPKYLFRKEGQNVTLSCEQNLNHDAMYWYRQDPGQGLRLIYYSQIVNDFQKGDIAEGYSVSREKKESFPLTVTSAQKNPTAFYLCASSTTWGPSNQPQHFGDGTRLSIL.